Presented here are 6 T cell receptor beta chains from one specimen sequenced in a study of T cells after yellow fever vaccination. TCRdb ran MiXCR on the 5' RACE reads and lists one entry per CDR3 protein. This table has some 560,000 distinct CDR3 sequences, about a sixth appearing once. The specimen comprised PBMCs, sampled about 5 days after the first yellow fever vaccination. The receptors shown here come from a man younger than 30 who received the YFV17D yellow fever vaccine.

This clonotype was seen a handful of times. The chain is built from TRBV6-5 and TRBJ2-3; D is possibly TRBD1 or TRBD2 (5 bases each). Germline V gives CDR1 MNHEY, CDR2 SVGAGI. The CDR3 is 15 amino acids. Trimming removed 2 bases at V and 6 bases at J, with 15 bases between. CDR3 in DNA: TGTGCCAGCAGTTACGATCGAGGGGATTGGGATACGCAGTATTTT. Translating it yields CASSYDRGDWDTQYF.

The genes are TRBV12-3 or TRBV12-4 and TRBJ1-6; unclear D gene. The CDR3 sequence is 13 residues long. V was clipped by 2 bases and J by 10 bases, with 9 bases between them. The CDR3 DNA sequence: TGTGCCAGCAGTTTAACTTGGCGATCACCCCTCCACTTT. It translates to CASSLTWRSPLHF.

The CDR3 reads CASSLRTGYEQYV. The CDR3 nucleotides read TGTGCCAGCAGTCTTCGGACAGGTTACGAGCAGTACGTC. The gene calls are TRBV2 and TRBJ2-7; 7 nucleotides agree with TRBD1. After removal of 5 bases from V and 4 bases from J, the junction contained 5 bases not matched to a gene. The CDR3 totals 13 residues. CDR1 is SNHLY and CDR2 is FYNNEI in the germline V gene.

This clonotype was counted between two and nine times. This rearrangement joins TRBV23-1 to TRBJ2-2; D may be TRBD1 (5 bases). TRBV23-1 is an ORF for which the function is uncertain. CDR3 size: 14 residues. V was cut by 8 bases and J by 0 bases, with 10 bases left in between. The CDR3: CASERQTNTGELFF. The CDR3 DNA reads as TGCGCCAGCGAACGACAGACGAACACCGGGGAGCTGTTTTTT.

The chain employs TRBV6-5 and TRBJ1-1; D ambiguous. This CDR3 is 14 amino acids long. With 0 bases removed from V and 1 base from J, the gap between germline ends came to 6 bases. From germline, CDR1 is MNHEY and CDR2 SVGAGI. CDR3 residues: CASSYSYRNTEAFF. In DNA form, the CDR3 reads TGTGCCAGCAGTTACTCGTATAGGAACACTGAAGCTTTCTTT.

CDR3 in DNA: TGCGCCAGCAGCCAAGGACCTTTCGGCCACTCTGGAAACACCATATATTTT. This gives the protein CASSQGPFGHSGNTIYF. The chain has TRBV4-1 and TRBJ1-3; D is uncertain. The CDR3 covers 17 residues. CDR1 is MGHRA and CDR2 is YSYEKL in the germline V gene. Trimming took off 1 base at V and 0 bases at J, with 13 bases between the two ends.